This is a list of T cell receptor beta chains from one sample in a study of cytomegalovirus exposure and HLA in healthy donors. Assay: immunoSEQ multiplex PCR; the TCRdb copy retains only in-frame clones and omits some. The table shows about 130,000 clones, with 65% to 90% occurring only once. Sequencing was performed on PBMCs. Receptor source: a man aged 50 to 59 in good health and CMV-seronegative. Each CDR3 is given with its conserved first and last residue. A D gene is named only where the DNA matches it firmly. Not all rows give a size; the values are once, few, many and, for expanded clones, a class.

17,TRBD1,TRBJ2-7,TRBV11-2,-,CASSPRRLGQGRREQYF,TGTGCCAGCAGCCCCCGCCGACTGGGACAGGGTAGGCGGGAGCAGTACTTC
15,-,TRBJ2-4,TRBV19,-,CASSIEGRLKNIQYF,TGTGCCAGTAGTATAGAGGGCAGGCTGAAAAACATTCAGTACTTC
14,TRBD1,TRBJ2-5,TRBV4-2,-,CASTRGTGEETQYF,TGTGCCAGCACCAGGGGGACAGGGGAAGAGACCCAGTACTTC
14,-,TRBJ2-3,TRBV6-5,once,CASSYGLSTDTQYF,TGTGCCAGCAGTTATGGGCTAAGCACAGATACGCAGTATTTT
14,-,TRBJ2-7,TRBV9,-,CASSPRGVTYEQYF,TGTGCCAGCAGCCCCAGGGGGGTCACCTACGAGCAGTACTTC
19,TRBD1,TRBJ1-3,TRBV7-9,-,CASSLASGQGGSSGNTIYF,TGTGCCAGCAGCTTAGCTTCGGGACAGGGGGGTTCCTCTGGAAACACCATATATTTT
15,-,TRBJ2-3,TRBV18,-,CASSPFGGGTDTQYF,TGTGCCAGCTCACCCTTCGGAGGGGGCACAGATACGCAGTATTTT
15,-,TRBJ1-5,TRBV7-8,-,CASSLELNSNQPQHF,TGTGCCAGCAGCTTAGAGCTGAATAGCAATCAGCCCCAGCATTTT
18,-,TRBJ1-2,TRBV14,-,CASSHPGRGRRANYGYTF,TGTGCCAGCAGCCACCCCGGGAGAGGGCGCAGAGCTAACTATGGCTACACCTTC
12,TRBD2,TRBJ2-7,TRBV2,-,CASTLADYEQYF,TGTGCCAGCACACTAGCGGACTACGAGCAGTACTTC
17,TRBD1,TRBJ2-3,TRBV4-3,-,CASSQEAARGLSDTQYF,TGCGCCAGCAGCCAAGAGGCAGCCAGGGGGCTATCAGATACGCAGTATTTT
12,TRBD1,TRBJ1-1,TRBV6-1,-,CASRRTGYEAFF,TGTGCCAGCAGGCGGACAGGTTATGAAGCTTTCTTT
16,-,TRBJ1-2,TRBV4-2,few,CASSQDVGRGGYGYTF,TGTGCCAGCAGCCAAGATGTCGGCCGGGGAGGATATGGCTACACCTTC
15,TRBD2,TRBJ2-1,TRBV29-1,-,CSVVGSGGVHNEQFF,TGCAGCGTTGTAGGCAGCGGGGGGGTTCACAATGAGCAGTTCTTC
13,-,TRBJ2-3,TRBV4-3,-,CASSLSGGDTQYF,TGCGCCAGCAGCCTCTCGGGCGGGGATACGCAGTATTTT
17,-,TRBJ1-4,TRBV4-1,-,CASSQEGLRSRGEKLFF,TGCGCCAGCAGCCAAGAGGGCTTACGGTCCCGGGGTGAAAAACTGTTTTTT
13,-,TRBJ1-6,TRBV6-1,-,CASTDTSNSPLHF,TGTGCCAGCACCGACACAAGTAATTCACCCCTCCACTTT
14,-,TRBJ1-1,TRBV12-1,-,CASSRPTGEAEAFF,TGTGCCAGCAGCCGTCCGACAGGGGAGGCTGAAGCTTTCTTT
15,TRBD2,TRBJ2-5,TRBV15,-,CATSRETGGPKTQYF,TGTGCCACCAGCAGAGAGACGGGGGGGCCGAAGACCCAGTACTTC
13,-,TRBJ1-2,TRBV6-5,-,CASTLDPNYGYTF,TGTGCCAGCACCCTAGACCCTAACTATGGCTACACCTTC
15,TRBD2,TRBJ2-3,TRBV6-5,-,CASSTSGGAIDTQYF,TGTGCCAGCAGCACCAGCGGGGGGGCCATAGATACGCAGTATTTT
12,-,TRBJ2-5,TRBV7-2,-,CASSFERETQYF,TGTGCCAGCAGCTTCGAGAGGGAGACCCAGTACTTC
15,TRBD1,TRBJ1-6,TRBV10-3,-,CAISGVGTGNSPLHF,TGTGCCATCAGTGGAGTCGGGACAGGGAATTCACCCCTCCACTTT
15,TRBD2,TRBJ2-1,TRBV4-2,-,CASSLTSGGDNEQFF,TGTGCCAGCAGCCTGACTAGCGGGGGGGACAATGAGCAGTTCTTC
15,TRBD2,TRBJ2-3,TRBV7-9,few,CASSRTSGGPDTQYF,TGTGCCAGCAGCCGGACTAGCGGGGGCCCAGATACGCAGTATTTT
15,TRBD1,TRBJ2-1,TRBV9,-,CASSARDRGYNEQFF,TGTGCCAGCAGCGCCCGGGACAGGGGGTACAATGAGCAGTTCTTC
14,TRBD1,TRBJ1-1,TRBV29-1,-,CSVEADRANTEAFF,TGCAGCGTTGAGGCCGACAGGGCGAACACTGAAGCTTTCTTT
12,-,TRBJ2-1,TRBV7-3,-,CASSKHDNEQFF,TGTGCCAGCAGCAAACATGACAATGAGCAGTTCTTC
16,TRBD1,TRBJ2-1,TRBV15,few,CATSSPQGSSYNEQFF,TGTGCCACCAGCAGCCCACAGGGGTCCTCCTACAATGAGCAGTTCTTC
15,TRBD1,TRBJ2-7,TRBV6-5,-,CASRSIQGEIYEQYF,TGTGCCAGCAGGAGTATACAGGGGGAGATCTACGAGCAGTACTTC
15,-,TRBJ2-7,TRBV4-1,-,CASSHLGGALYEQYF,TGCGCCAGCAGCCACCTGGGCGGGGCACTCTACGAGCAGTACTTC
15,-,TRBJ2-7,TRBV4-1,-,CASSQSREGTYEQYF,TGCGCCAGCAGCCAAAGCAGGGAAGGAACCTACGAGCAGTACTTC
12,-,TRBJ1-6,TRBV6-5,-,CASSYPQGALHF,TGTGCCAGCAGTTACCCACAAGGGGCCCTCCACTTT
16,-,TRBJ2-3,TRBV2,-,CASSSSGGSRTDTQYF,TGTGCCAGCAGCTCCTCCGGAGGGTCAAGAACAGATACGCAGTATTTT
15,TRBD1,TRBJ1-2,TRBV7-2,-,CASPDPAGGDNGYTF,TGTGCCAGCCCGGACCCTGCAGGGGGCGATAATGGCTACACCTTC
16,TRBD1,TRBJ2-1,TRBV6-5,-,CASSYSTGSSYNEQFF,TGTGCCAGCAGTTACTCGACAGGGTCCTCCTACAATGAGCAGTTCTTC
15,-,TRBJ1-2,TRBV2,-,CASKVTGRSRYGYTF,TGTGCCAGCAAGGTAACAGGGAGATCACGTTATGGCTACACCTTC
13,-,TRBJ1-2,TRBV27,-,CASSFRGARGYTF,TGTGCCAGCAGTTTCAGGGGAGCGCGGGGCTACACCTTC
15,TRBD2,TRBJ2-2,TRBV7-3,-,CASSLLAGGIGELFF,TGTGCCAGCAGCTTACTAGCGGGGGGTATCGGGGAGCTGTTTTTT
16,-,TRBJ1-1,TRBV9,-,CASSVGGADRNTEAFF,TGTGCCAGCAGCGTAGGGGGAGCGGATAGGAACACTGAAGCTTTCTTT
14,TRBD2,TRBJ2-1,TRBV30,-,CARRTSGEGNEQFF,TGTGCCCGCAGGACTAGCGGGGAGGGCAATGAGCAGTTCTTC
15,TRBD1,TRBJ2-2,TRBV5-1,-,CASSYGQGGIGELFF,TGCGCCAGCAGTTACGGACAGGGGGGAATCGGGGAGCTGTTTTTT
15,TRBD1,TRBJ1-6,TRBV5-6,-,CASSFGTGGNSPLHF,TGTGCCAGCAGCTTTGGGACAGGGGGGAATTCACCCCTCCACTTT
13,-,TRBJ2-5,TRBV7-2,-,CASSLVQQETQYF,TGTGCCAGCAGCTTAGTTCAGCAAGAGACCCAGTACTTC
13,TRBD1,TRBJ1-1,TRBV7-2,once,CASTWTGEGEAFF,TGTGCCAGCACCTGGACAGGGGAGGGTGAAGCTTTCTTT
12,TRBD1,TRBJ1-1,TRBV5-6,-,CASSFDRAEAFF,TGTGCCAGCAGCTTCGACAGGGCTGAAGCTTTCTTT
14,TRBD2,TRBJ2-5,TRBV5-4,-,CASTPGGDQETQYF,TGTGCCAGCACTCCCGGGGGGGACCAAGAGACCCAGTACTTC
13,-,TRBJ2-7,TRBV12-5,few,CASGPGVPYEQYF,TGTGCTAGTGGTCCCGGGGTCCCCTACGAGCAGTACTTC
14,TRBD2,TRBJ2-3,TRBV27,-,CASKRGTYTDTQYF,TGTGCCAGCAAGCGGGGGACCTACACAGATACGCAGTATTTT
15,-,TRBJ2-1,TRBV25-1,-,CASSDWVEADNEQFF,TGTGCCAGCAGTGACTGGGTAGAAGCGGACAATGAGCAGTTCTTC
14,-,TRBJ2-3,TRBV10-1,-,CASSPSQDTDTQYF,TGCGCCAGCAGCCCTAGCCAAGACACAGATACGCAGTATTTT
14,TRBD1,TRBJ2-5,TRBV6-5,few,CASSSDRVAETQYF,TGTGCCAGCAGTTCGGACAGGGTGGCTGAGACCCAGTACTTC
14,-,TRBJ1-2,TRBV6-1,-,CASSENRDTYGYTF,TGTGCCAGCAGTGAAAACCGGGACACCTATGGCTACACCTTC
14,-,TRBJ2-7,TRBV9,-,CASSVGGSSYEQYF,TGTGCCAGCAGCGTTGGGGGGAGCTCCTACGAGCAGTACTTC
15,-,TRBJ2-6,TRBV5-5,-,CASSVEASGANVLTF,TGTGCCAGCAGCGTTGAGGCCTCTGGGGCCAACGTCCTGACTTTC